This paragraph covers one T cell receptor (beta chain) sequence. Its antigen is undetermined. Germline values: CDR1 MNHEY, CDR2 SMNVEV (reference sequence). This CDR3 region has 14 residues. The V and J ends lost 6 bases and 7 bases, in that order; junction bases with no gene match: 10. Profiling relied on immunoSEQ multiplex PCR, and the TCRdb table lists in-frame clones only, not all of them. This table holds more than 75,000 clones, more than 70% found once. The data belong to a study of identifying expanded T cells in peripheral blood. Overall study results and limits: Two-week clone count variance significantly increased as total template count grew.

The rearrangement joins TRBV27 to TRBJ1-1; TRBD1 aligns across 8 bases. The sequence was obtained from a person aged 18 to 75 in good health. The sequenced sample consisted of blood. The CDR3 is CASSPRTGQSEAFF. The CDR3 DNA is TGTGCCAGCAGCCCGCGGACAGGGCAAAGTGAAGCTTTCTTT.